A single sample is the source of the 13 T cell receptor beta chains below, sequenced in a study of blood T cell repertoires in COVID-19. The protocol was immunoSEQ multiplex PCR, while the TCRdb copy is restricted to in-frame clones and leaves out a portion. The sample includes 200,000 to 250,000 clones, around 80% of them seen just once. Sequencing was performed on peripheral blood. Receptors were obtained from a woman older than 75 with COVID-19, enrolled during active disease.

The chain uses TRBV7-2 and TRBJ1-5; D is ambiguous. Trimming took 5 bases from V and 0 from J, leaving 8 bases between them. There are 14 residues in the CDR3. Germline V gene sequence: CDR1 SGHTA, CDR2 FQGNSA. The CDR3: CASSSVNSNQPQHF. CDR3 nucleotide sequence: TGTGCCAGCAGCAGCGTTAATAGCAATCAGCCCCAGCATTTT.

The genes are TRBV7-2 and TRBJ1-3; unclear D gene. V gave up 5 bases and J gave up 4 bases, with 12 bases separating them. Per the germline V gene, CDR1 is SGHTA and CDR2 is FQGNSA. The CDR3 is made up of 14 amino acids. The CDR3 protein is CASSPRSLGNTIYF. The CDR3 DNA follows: TGTGCCAGCAGCCCCCGTAGCCTGGGAAACACCATATATTTT. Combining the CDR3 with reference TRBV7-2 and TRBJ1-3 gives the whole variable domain GAGVSQSPSNKVTEKGKDVELRCDPISGHTALYWYRQSLGQGLEFLIYFQGNSAPDKSGLPSDRFSAERTGGSVSTLTIQRTQQEDSAVYLCASSPRSLGNTIYFGEGSWLTVV.

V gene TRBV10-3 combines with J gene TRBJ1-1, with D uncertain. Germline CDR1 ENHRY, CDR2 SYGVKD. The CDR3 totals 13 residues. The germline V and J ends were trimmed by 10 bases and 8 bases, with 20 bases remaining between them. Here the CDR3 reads CATLLTGGREAFF. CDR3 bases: TGTGCCACCTTGTTGACTGGAGGGAGGGAAGCTTTCTTT.

As DNA, the CDR3 is TGCGCCAGCAGCTTGGGCGGATCCAGACCAAATTCACCCCTCCACTTT. It translates to CASSLGGSRPNSPLHF. The chain carries TRBV5-1 and TRBJ1-6; D not resolved. The length of the CDR3 is 16 residues. V shed 0 bases and J shed 7 bases, with 14 bases lying between them. Germline lookup yields CDR1 SGHRS and CDR2 YFSETQ.

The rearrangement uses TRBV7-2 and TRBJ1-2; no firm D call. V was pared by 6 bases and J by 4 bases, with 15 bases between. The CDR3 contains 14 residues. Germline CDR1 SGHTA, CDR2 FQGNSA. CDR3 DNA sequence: TGTGCCAGCAGGGGCCGGGAAAGAAGCTATGGCTACACCTTC. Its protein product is CASRGRERSYGYTF.

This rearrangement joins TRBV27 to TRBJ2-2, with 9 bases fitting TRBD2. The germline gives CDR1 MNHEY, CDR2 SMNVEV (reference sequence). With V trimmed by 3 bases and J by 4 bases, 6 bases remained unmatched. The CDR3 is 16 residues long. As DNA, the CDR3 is TGTGCCAGCAGTTTGTTAGGCGGGAGGGCCACCGGGGAGCTGTTTTTT. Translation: CASSLLGGRATGELFF.

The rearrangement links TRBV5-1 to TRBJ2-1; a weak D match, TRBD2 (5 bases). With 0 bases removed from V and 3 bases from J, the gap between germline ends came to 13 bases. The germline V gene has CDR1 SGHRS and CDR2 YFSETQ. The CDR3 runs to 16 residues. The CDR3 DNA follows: TGCGCCAGCAGCTTGGATCCAGCGGATTACTACAATGAGCAGTTCTTC. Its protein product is CASSLDPADYYNEQFF. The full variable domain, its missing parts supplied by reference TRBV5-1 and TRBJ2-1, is KAGVTQTPRYLIKTRGQQVTLSCSPISGHRSVSWYQQTPGQGLQFLFEYFSETQRNKGNFPGRFSGRQFSNSRSEMNVSTLELGDSALYLCASSLDPADYYNEQFFGPGTRLTVL.

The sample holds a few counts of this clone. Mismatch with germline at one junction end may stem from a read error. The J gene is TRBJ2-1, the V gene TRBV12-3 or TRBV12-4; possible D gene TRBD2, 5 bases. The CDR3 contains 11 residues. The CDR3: CASSFRTAPVF. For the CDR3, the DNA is TGTGCCAGCAGTTTCAGGACTGCCCCGGTCTTC.

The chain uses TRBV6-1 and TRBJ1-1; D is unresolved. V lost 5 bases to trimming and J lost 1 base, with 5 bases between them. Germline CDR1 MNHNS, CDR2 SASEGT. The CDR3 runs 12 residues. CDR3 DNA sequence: TGTGCCAGCAGTCAGCGGAACACTGAAGCTTTCTTT. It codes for CASSQRNTEAFF.

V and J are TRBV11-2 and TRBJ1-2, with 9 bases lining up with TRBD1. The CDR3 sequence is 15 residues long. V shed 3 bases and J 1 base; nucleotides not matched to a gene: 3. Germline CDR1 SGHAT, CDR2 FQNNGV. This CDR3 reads CASSFSGQGNYGYTF. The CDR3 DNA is TGTGCCAGCAGCTTTTCGGGACAGGGTAACTATGGCTACACCTTC.

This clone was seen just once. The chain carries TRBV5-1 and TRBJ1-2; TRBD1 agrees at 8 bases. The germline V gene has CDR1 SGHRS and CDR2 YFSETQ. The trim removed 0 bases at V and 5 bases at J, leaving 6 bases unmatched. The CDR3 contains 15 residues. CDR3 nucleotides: TGCGCCAGCAGCTTGGAGGCAGGGGGCGGTTATGGCTACACCTTC. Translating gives CASSLEAGGGYGYTF. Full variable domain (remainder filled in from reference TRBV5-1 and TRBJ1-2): KAGVTQTPRYLIKTRGQQVTLSCSPISGHRSVSWYQQTPGQGLQFLFEYFSETQRNKGNFPGRFSGRQFSNSRSEMNVSTLELGDSALYLCASSLEAGGGYGYTFGSGTRLTVV.

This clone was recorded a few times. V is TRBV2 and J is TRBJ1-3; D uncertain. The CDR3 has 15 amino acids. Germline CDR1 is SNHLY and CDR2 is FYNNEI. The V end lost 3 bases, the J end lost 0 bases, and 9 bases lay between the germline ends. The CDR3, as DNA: TGTGCCAGCAGTGATGTCGGGTACTCTGGAAACACCATATATTTT. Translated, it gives CASSDVGYSGNTIYF.

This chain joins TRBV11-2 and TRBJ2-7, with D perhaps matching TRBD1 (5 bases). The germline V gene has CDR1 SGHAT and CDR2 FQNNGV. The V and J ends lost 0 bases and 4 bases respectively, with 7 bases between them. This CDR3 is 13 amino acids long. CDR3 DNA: TGTGCCAGCAGCTTAGATCAGGGTTACGAGCAGTACTTC. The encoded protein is CASSLDQGYEQYF.